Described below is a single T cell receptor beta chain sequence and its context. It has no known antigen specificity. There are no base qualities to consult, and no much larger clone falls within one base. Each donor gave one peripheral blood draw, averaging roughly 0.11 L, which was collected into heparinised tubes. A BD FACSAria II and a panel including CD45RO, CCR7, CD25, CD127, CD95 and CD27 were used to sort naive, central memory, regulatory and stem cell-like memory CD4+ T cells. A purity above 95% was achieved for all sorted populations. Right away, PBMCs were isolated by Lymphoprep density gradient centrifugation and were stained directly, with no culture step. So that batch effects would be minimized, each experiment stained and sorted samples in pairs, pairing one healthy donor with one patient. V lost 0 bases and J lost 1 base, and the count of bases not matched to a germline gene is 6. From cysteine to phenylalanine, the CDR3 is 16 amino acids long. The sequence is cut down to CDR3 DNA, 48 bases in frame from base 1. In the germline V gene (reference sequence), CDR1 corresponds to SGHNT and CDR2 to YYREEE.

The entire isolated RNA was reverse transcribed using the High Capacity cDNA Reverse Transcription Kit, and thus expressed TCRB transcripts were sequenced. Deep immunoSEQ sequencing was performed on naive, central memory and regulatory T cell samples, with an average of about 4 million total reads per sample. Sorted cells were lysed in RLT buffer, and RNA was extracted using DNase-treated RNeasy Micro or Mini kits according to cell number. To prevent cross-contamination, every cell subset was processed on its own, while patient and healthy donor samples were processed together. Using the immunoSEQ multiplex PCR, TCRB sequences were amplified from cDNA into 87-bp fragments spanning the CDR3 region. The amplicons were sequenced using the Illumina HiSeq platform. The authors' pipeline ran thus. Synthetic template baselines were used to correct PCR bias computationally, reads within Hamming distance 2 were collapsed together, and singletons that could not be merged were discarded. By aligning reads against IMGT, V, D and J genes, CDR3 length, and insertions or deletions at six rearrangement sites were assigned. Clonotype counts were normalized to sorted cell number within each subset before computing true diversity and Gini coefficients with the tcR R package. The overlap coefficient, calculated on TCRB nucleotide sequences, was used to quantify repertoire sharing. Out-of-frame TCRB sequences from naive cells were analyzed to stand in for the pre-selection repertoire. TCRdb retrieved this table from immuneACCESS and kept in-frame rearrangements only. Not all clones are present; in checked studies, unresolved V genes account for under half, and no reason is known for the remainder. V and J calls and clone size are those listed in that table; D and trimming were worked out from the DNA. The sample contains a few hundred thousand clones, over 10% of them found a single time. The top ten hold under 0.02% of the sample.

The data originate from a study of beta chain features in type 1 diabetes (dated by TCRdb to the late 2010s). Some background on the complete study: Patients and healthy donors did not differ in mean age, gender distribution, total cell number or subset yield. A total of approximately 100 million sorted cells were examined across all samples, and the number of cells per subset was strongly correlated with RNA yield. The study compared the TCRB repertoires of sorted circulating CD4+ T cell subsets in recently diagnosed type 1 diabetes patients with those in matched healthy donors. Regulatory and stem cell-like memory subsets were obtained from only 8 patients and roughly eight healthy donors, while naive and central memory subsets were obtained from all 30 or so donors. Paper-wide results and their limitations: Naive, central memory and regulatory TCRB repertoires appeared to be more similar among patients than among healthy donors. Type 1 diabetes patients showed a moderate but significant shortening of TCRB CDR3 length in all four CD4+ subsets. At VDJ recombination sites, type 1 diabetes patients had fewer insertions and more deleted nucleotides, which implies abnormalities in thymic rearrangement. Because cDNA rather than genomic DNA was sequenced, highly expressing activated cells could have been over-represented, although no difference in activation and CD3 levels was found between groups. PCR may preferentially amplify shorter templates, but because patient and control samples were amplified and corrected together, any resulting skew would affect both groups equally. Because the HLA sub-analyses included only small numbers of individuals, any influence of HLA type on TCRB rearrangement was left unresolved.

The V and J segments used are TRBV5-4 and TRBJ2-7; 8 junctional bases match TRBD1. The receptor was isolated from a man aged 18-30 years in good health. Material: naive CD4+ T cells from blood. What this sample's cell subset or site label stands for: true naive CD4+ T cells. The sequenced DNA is TGTGCCAGCAGCTTGGACCCGACAGGGGCATCCTACGAGCAGTACTTC. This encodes CASSLDPTGASYEQYF.